The 2 T cell receptor beta chains below come from one sample, sequenced in a study of CD8 T cells in Susac syndrome. An amount of RNA that ranged from about 0.45 to 1 ug was reverse transcribed with random hexamers. TCRdb re-derived calls from the immunoSEQ multiplex PCR reads in MiXCR, one entry per CDR3 protein. The profile covers over 200,000 distinct CDR3 sequences, with approximately 95% appearing a single time and approximately 0.082% taken by the ten largest. What was sequenced was CD4+ T cells from PBMCs. The receptor set was obtained from a human donor with multiple sclerosis.

The table lists this clonotype with a count of one. The chain recombines TRBV19 with TRBJ1-5; no clear D gene. This CDR3 spans 12 amino acids. Germline assignment: CDR1 LNHDA and CDR2 SQIVND (reference sequence). Trimming took off 9 bases at V and 6 bases at J, with 12 bases between the two ends. The CDR3 nucleotides read TGTGCCAGCACCGACACGGGTCAGCCCCAGCATTTT. It translates to CASTDTGQPQHF.

The chain is built from TRBV20-1 and TRBJ2-5; D is perhaps TRBD1 (5 bases). This CDR3 is built from 13 residues. V lost 6 bases and J 2 bases, leaving 13 bases between the germline ends. Germline V gene sequence: CDR1 DFQATT, CDR2 SNEGSKA (reference sequence). The CDR3 is CSAIKTAQETQYF. For the CDR3, the DNA is TGCAGTGCCATCAAGACAGCACAAGAGACCCAGTACTTC.